This T cell receptor (beta chain) was retrieved from a study of patients and donors after allogeneic stem cell transplantation. TCRdb re-called the RT-PCR reads with MiXCR, one entry per CDR3 protein. The table shows around 150,000 distinct CDR3 sequences, with approximately 40% occurring only once. Germline V gene sequence: CDR1 SGHDN, CDR2 FVKESK. The CDR3 is 15 residues long. V was clipped by 0 bases and J by 5 bases, with 11 bases between them. The sequence was collected from a human donor who was either an allogeneic HSCT recipient or a stem cell or donor lymphocyte infusion donor (not recorded which). It is not recorded whose cells these are; they may come from a transplant donor. This chain links TRBV14 with TRBJ1-5; D possibly corresponds to TRBD1 (6 bases). Sequencing was performed on blood, either unsorted or a sorted T cell fraction (not recorded which). CDR3 in amino acids: CASSQDGTTYQPQHF. CDR3 sequence (DNA): TGTGCCAGCAGCCAAGATGGGACAACGTATCAGCCCCAGCATTTT.